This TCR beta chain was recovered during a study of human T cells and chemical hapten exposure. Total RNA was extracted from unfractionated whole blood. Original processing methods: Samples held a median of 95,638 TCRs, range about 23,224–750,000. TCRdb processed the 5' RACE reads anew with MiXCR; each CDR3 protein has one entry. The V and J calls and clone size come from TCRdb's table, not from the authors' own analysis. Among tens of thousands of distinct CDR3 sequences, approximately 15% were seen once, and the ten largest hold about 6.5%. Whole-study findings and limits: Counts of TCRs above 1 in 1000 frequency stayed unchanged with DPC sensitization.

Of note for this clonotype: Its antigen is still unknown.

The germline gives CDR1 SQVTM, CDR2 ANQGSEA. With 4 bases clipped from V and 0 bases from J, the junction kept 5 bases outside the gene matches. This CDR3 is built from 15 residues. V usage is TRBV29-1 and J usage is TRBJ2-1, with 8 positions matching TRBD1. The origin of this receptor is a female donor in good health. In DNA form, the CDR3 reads TGCAGCGTTGCCTCCGGGACAGGCTCCTACAATGAGCAGTTCTTC. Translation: CSVASGTGSYNEQFF.